Listed below are T cell receptor beta chains from one sample, sequenced in a study of siplizumab effects on memory and regulatory T cells. Clones were read by immunoSEQ multiplex PCR, and TCRdb kept only the in-frame ones, dropping some. The table lists under 100,000 clones, about nine tenths of them singletons. Sequenced material: Tregs sorted from blood. The receptors were gathered from a human donor in good health. CDR3s include the opening cysteine and the closing phenylalanine or tryptophan. The D gene is left open where the match is weak. Where a row states a size, it is once, few, many or the class of an expanded clone; other rows omit it.

>NA|NA|TRBV9|TRBJ2-7
CASSVDVSPDEQYF
TGTGCCAGCAGCGTAGACGTTAGCCCCGACGAGCAGTACTTC
>TRBD1|NA|TRBV15|TRBJ2-1
CATSRSHTGQANPTGNEQFF
TGTGCCACCAGCAGATCCCACACGGGACAGGCTAACCCGACGGGCAATGAGCAGTTCTTC
>TRBD1|NA|TRBV5-6|TRBJ1-1
CASSLGGQGLNTEAFF
TGTGCCAGCAGCTTGGGAGGACAGGGCTTGAACACTGAAGCTTTCTTT
>NA|NA|TRBV11-2|TRBJ1-2
CASSLSSGFYGYTF
TGTGCCAGCAGCTTATCATCAGGCTTCTATGGCTACACCTTC
>TRBD1|NA|TRBV6-6|TRBJ1-5
CASKMRQGNQPQHF
TGTGCCAGCAAGATGAGACAGGGGAATCAGCCCCAGCATTTT
>NA|NA|TRBV27|TRBJ1-1
CASFGDGPMNTEAFF
TGTGCCAGCTTCGGGGACGGGCCGATGAACACTGAAGCTTTCTTT
>NA|NA|TRBV6-1|TRBJ2-7
CASSLKTVSVSEQYF
TGTGCCAGCAGTTTAAAGACAGTTTCAGTATCCGAGCAGTACTTC
>NA|NA|TRBV7-9|TRBJ1-6
CASSLAVTGGNSPLHF
TGTGCCAGCAGCTTAGCGGTAACGGGGGGGAATTCACCCCTCCACTTT
>NA|NA|TRBV30|TRBJ1-2
CAWSSPPMGFYGYTF
TGTGCCTGGAGTAGCCCCCCAATGGGGTTCTATGGCTACACCTTC
>NA|once|TRBV7-2|TRBJ2-1
CASSLGGVREQFF
TGTGCCAGCAGCTTAGGCGGGGTGCGAGAGCAGTTCTTC
>TRBD2|NA|TRBV5-4|TRBJ2-1
CASSPGLAANEQFF
TGTGCCAGCAGCCCGGGACTAGCGGCCAATGAGCAGTTCTTC
>TRBD1|few|TRBV6-5|TRBJ2-1
CASRSTGGIFF
TGTGCCAGCAGATCAACAGGGGGCATTTTCTTC
>NA|NA|TRBV7-7|TRBJ2-2
CASSFSNAGELFF
TGTGCCAGCAGCTTTTCAAACGCCGGGGAGCTGTTTTTT
>TRBD1|NA|TRBV29-1|TRBJ2-7
CSVLTGGAYEQYF
TGCAGCGTCCTGACAGGGGGAGCCTACGAGCAGTACTTC
>TRBD1|few|TRBV4-3|TRBJ1-6
CASSPGQGLLNSPLHF
TGCGCCAGCAGCCCCGGACAGGGTTTATTAAATTCACCCCTCCACTTT
>NA|NA|TRBV28|TRBJ2-1
CASGDRGNEQFF
TGTGCCAGCGGCGACAGAGGCAATGAGCAGTTCTTC
>NA|NA|TRBV10-1|TRBJ2-7
CASSVQGGEQYF
TGCGCCAGCAGTGTGCAGGGGGGCGAGCAGTACTTC
>TRBD1|NA|TRBV13|TRBJ1-2
CASSPRQGAGYTF
TGTGCCAGCAGCCCCAGGCAGGGGGCTGGCTACACCTTC
>NA|NA|TRBV9|TRBJ2-7
CASSVGWGLGAEQYF
TGTGCCAGCAGCGTAGGGTGGGGCTTGGGGGCCGAGCAGTACTTC
>NA|NA|TRBV28|TRBJ1-3
CASSPRTVSGNTIYF
TGTGCCAGCAGTCCCAGGACAGTCTCTGGAAACACCATATATTTT
>NA|few|TRBV30|TRBJ1-1
CAWSSPSVALREAFF
TGTGCCTGGAGTTCCCCTAGTGTGGCTTTGCGTGAAGCTTTCTTT
>TRBD2|NA|TRBV28|TRBJ2-3
CASSLPRGGRDTQYF
TGTGCCAGCAGTTTACCTCGGGGGGGGCGGGATACGCAGTATTTT
>TRBD2|NA|TRBV5-4|TRBJ2-3
CASSLSGLAIADTQYF
TGTGCCAGCAGCTTGTCTGGACTAGCGATTGCAGATACGCAGTATTTT
>NA|NA|TRBV28|TRBJ2-4
CASSSLSIQYF
TGTGCCAGCAGCTCCCTCAGCATTCAGTACTTC
>NA|NA|TRBV28|TRBJ2-4
CASTPTVKGSPSVIQYF
TGTGCCAGCACCCCCACCGTTAAAGGATCCCCGAGCGTCATTCAGTACTTC
>NA|NA|TRBV7-2|TRBJ1-5
CASSTTLNQPQHF
TGTGCCAGCAGCACCACCTTAAATCAGCCCCAGCATTTT
>NA|NA|TRBV7-2|TRBJ1-5
CASSEGRAQPQHF
TGTGCCAGCAGCGAAGGACGGGCTCAGCCCCAGCATTTT
>NA|NA|TRBV6-5|TRBJ2-3
CASSPDRPSTDTQYF
TGTGCCAGCAGCCCCGACAGGCCCAGCACAGATACGCAGTATTTT
>NA|NA|TRBV30|TRBJ2-1
CAWSIFNEQFF
TGTGCCTGGAGCATATTCAATGAGCAGTTCTTC
>NA|NA|TRBV5-1|TRBJ1-2
CASSLGTASYGYTF
TGCGCCAGCAGCTTGGGTACAGCTAGCTATGGCTACACCTTC
>TRBD1|NA|TRBV28|TRBJ1-5
CASRQTGAVGNQPQHF
TGTGCCAGCAGACAAACAGGGGCGGTTGGCAATCAGCCCCAGCATTTT
>NA|NA|TRBV27|TRBJ1-2
CASSSGVAAYGYTF
TGTGCCAGCAGCTCAGGGGTGGCAGCCTATGGCTACACCTTC